Below, 3 T cell receptor beta chains from the same sample are listed, as sequenced in a study of OX40 agonist ivuxolimab in advanced cancers. Sequenced by immunoSEQ multiplex PCR; TCRdb stores in-frame clones only, minus some. The data show 60,000 to 65,000 clones, about 91% seen once. The input for sequencing was CD4+ or CD8+ T cells sorted from blood, taken in a trial of the OX40 agonist ivuxolimab. The origin of the receptors is an adult with an advanced solid tumor such as melanoma, head and neck, liver or kidney cancer.

J is TRBJ1-2 and V is TRBV6-5; TRBD1 is a possible D gene (6 bases). The germline V and J ends were trimmed by 2 bases and 0 bases, with 10 bases remaining between them. The length of the CDR3 is 15 residues. Per germline, CDR1 MNHEY and CDR2 SVGAGI. CDR3 loop: CASSYNRVANYGYTF. The CDR3 bases are TGTGCCAGCAGTTACAACAGGGTTGCTAACTATGGCTACACCTTC.

This chain connects TRBV6-4 to TRBJ1-1; no definite D call. The CDR3 extends over 14 amino acids. Germline CDR1 MRHNA, CDR2 SNTAGT. V shed 2 bases and J shed 6 bases, with 13 bases lying between them. The chain's CDR3 is CASSDGSGIAEAFF. The CDR3 bases are TGTGCCAGCAGTGACGGGAGCGGGATCGCTGAAGCTTTCTTT.

The chain links TRBV2 to TRBJ2-1, with 8 bases lining up with TRBD2. V gave up 2 bases and J gave up 2 bases; unmatched junction bases: 2. CDR1 is SNHLY, CDR2 FYNNEI, per germline. This CDR3 comprises 15 residues. The CDR3 here is CASSETSGPYNEQFF. CDR3 nucleotide sequence: TGTGCCAGCAGTGAAACTAGCGGCCCCTACAATGAGCAGTTCTTC. Filled out from reference TRBV2 and TRBJ2-1, the complete variable domain reads EPEVTQTPSHQVTQMGQEVILRCVPISNHLYFYWYRQILGQKVEFLVSFYNNEISEKSEIFDDQFSVERPDGSNFTLKIRSTKLEDSAMYFCASSETSGPYNEQFFGPGTRLTVL.